One and the same sample provided the 12 T cell receptor beta chains below, sequenced in a study of T cells in Graves' hyperthyroidism and ophthalmopathy. Template material for amplifying TCR beta CDR3 regions consisted of RNA transcripts. The TCR CDR3 first-round RT-PCR relied on the HTBI primer set. Each CDR3 protein is one row after TCRdb ran MiXCR on the multiplex PCR reads. Of approximately 640,000 distinct CDR3 sequences listed, less than 45% were seen once; the top ten hold about 7.7%. The material sequenced was peripheral blood or thyroid tissue (not recorded which). These receptors were taken from an adult man with Graves' disease, either hyperthyroidism or ophthalmopathy (not recorded which).

This clonotype was recorded at least ten times. V gene TRBV24-1 combines with J gene TRBJ1-4; 8 bases are shared with TRBD1. V was clipped by 7 bases and J by 5 bases; unmatched bases: 5. CDR3 length: 14 residues. Germline CDR1 reads KGHDR; CDR2 reads SFDVKD. The CDR3: CATRGTGQNEKLFF. The CDR3 DNA is TGTGCCACCAGGGGGACAGGTCAAAATGAAAAACTGTTTTTT.

V is TRBV20-1 and J is TRBJ2-7; 9 nucleotides match TRBD1. Trimming at V came to 3 bases and at J to 5 bases, leaving 8 bases not matched to a gene. Germline V gene data show CDR1 as DFQATT and CDR2 as SNEGSKA (reference sequence). The CDR3 is 14 amino acids. The CDR3 here is CSASDGTGPNEQYF. The CDR3 DNA is TGCAGTGCTAGCGACGGGACAGGGCCCAACGAGCAGTACTTC.

The sample holds many counts of this clonotype. V is TRBV5-1 and J is TRBJ2-7, with 7 bases lining up with TRBD1. The germline V gene encodes CDR1 SGHRS and CDR2 YFSETQ. The CDR3 totals 14 residues. V was pared by 4 bases and J by 0 bases, with 4 bases of the junction left unmatched. Here the CDR3 DNA reads TGCGCCAGCAGCCCCCGGGACAGCTCCTACGAGCAGTACTTC. It codes for CASSPRDSSYEQYF.

This clonotype was seen a few times. The chain couples TRBV12-3 or TRBV12-4 to TRBJ1-2; 11 nucleotides match TRBD1. The CDR3 has 15 amino acids. V was pared by 7 bases and J by 4 bases, with 8 bases of the junction left unmatched. The CDR3 is CASKPDRGQGYGYTF. The CDR3 DNA is TGTGCCAGCAAACCGGACAGGGGGCAAGGCTATGGCTACACCTTC.

This clonotype was counted at least ten times. The chain combines TRBV7-2 with TRBJ2-5; tentatively, D is TRBD1 or TRBD2 (5 bases each). The germline V gene encodes CDR1 SGHTA and CDR2 FQGNSA. This CDR3 comprises 14 residues. V shed 5 bases and J shed 5 bases, with 15 bases lying between them. CDR3 sequence (DNA): TGTGCCAGCAGCCCCGAATGGTGGGGGGAGACCCAGTACTTC. It is translated as CASSPEWWGETQYF.

The chain recombines TRBV20-1 with TRBJ1-3, with a possible D match to TRBD1 (5 bases). The CDR3 is 14 residues long. From germline, CDR1 is DFQATT and CDR2 SNEGSKA (reference sequence). In DNA form, the CDR3 reads TGCAGCGCCAGCTTGGGACTCTGGGGAAACACCATATATTTT. Translation: CSASLGLWGNTIYF.

The chain uses TRBV7-9 and TRBJ2-7; TRBD1 or TRBD2 may be the D gene (5 bases each). Trimming left V 9 bases short and J 2 bases short, with 20 bases between. The CDR3 extends over 15 amino acids. Germline V gene sequence: CDR1 SEHNR, CDR2 FQNEAQ (reference sequence). CDR3 nucleotide sequence: TGTGCCAGTAGGGGTAGCAGAGACGGGACCTACGAGCAGTACTTC. It is translated as CASRGSRDGTYEQYF.

Many counts were recorded for this clonotype. The V gene is TRBV7-9, the J gene TRBJ1-6; 9 positions match TRBD1. Losses at the gene ends were 5 bases for V and 8 bases for J; bases not matched to a gene: 1. The CDR3 extends over 13 amino acids. Germline V gene sequence: CDR1 SEHNR, CDR2 FQNEAQ (reference sequence). The CDR3 loop reads CASSRTGDSPLHF. The DNA for the CDR3 is TGTGCCAGCAGCCGGACAGGGGATTCACCCCTCCACTTT.

The chain has TRBV7-9 and TRBJ2-7, with a weak D call TRBD1 (6 bases). The germline V gene has CDR1 SEHNR and CDR2 FQNEAQ (reference sequence). The CDR3 has 19 residues. V lost 5 bases to trimming and J lost 3 bases, with 29 bases between them. For the CDR3, the DNA is TGTGCCAGCAGCCCCCCAAGTGCAGGGGCGCGGATGCTTATCTACGAGCAGTACTTC. Its protein is CASSPPSAGARMLIYEQYF.

The sample holds a few counts of this clonotype. J is TRBJ1-5 and V is TRBV19, with D perhaps matching TRBD1 (5 bases). V was clipped by 4 bases and J by 1 base, with 11 bases between them. CDR3 length: 15 residues. Germline V lookup: CDR1 LNHDA, CDR2 SQIVND (reference sequence). The CDR3 DNA is TGTGCCAGTAGTAGTCAGGGTGTAAGCAATCAGCCCCAGCATTTT. This sequence encodes CASSSQGVSNQPQHF.

This clonotype was counted ten times or more. This sequence joins TRBV7-9 and TRBJ1-5, with unresolved D. The ends were cut back, 4 bases at V and 8 bases at J, with 9 bases in the middle. Per the germline V gene, CDR1 is SEHNR and CDR2 is FQNEAQ (reference sequence). The CDR3 runs to 12 residues. CDR3 sequence: CASSSSIEPQHF. In nucleotides, the CDR3 is TGTGCCAGCAGCTCATCTATCGAGCCCCAGCATTTT.

This clonotype appeared many times. V is TRBV2 and J is TRBJ1-6; a possible D gene is TRBD1 (5 bases). The CDR3 contains 15 residues. CDR1 SNHLY and CDR2 FYNNEI come from the germline V gene. The ends were cut back, 6 bases at V and 7 bases at J, with 16 bases in the middle. CDR3 sequence (DNA): TGTGCCAGCAGACGGACATCAACGGGGAATTCACCCCTCCACTTT. Amino acid sequence: CASRRTSTGNSPLHF.